This T cell receptor beta chain was obtained from a study of cytomegalovirus exposure and HLA in healthy donors. About the research overall: Of all 400 or so donors who were genotyped, 81% belonged to the Caucasian-associated ancestry cluster.

Findings of the study overall: Cytomegalovirus status, reportedly, was diagnosed with high specificity and sensitivity by the classifier.

This clone showed up just once. Its antigen is currently unknown. The PCR contained 60 Vbeta and 13 Jbeta primers. Repertoires were generated with immunoSEQ multiplex PCR, while TCRdb's copy carries only in-frame clones and drops some. The sample has about 180,000 clones; around three quarters are singletons. It was healthy bone marrow donors who served as donors. Sample: PBMCs. This sequence originates from a woman aged 45-65 years in good health and CMV-seropositive.

The CDR3 DNA follows: TGCGCCAGCAGCTTGGAAGACATTACAGATACGCAGTATTTT. This encodes CASSLEDITDTQYF. The chain employs TRBV5-1 and TRBJ2-3; no clear D. Germline CDR1 reads SGHRS; CDR2 reads YFSETQ. The germline V and J ends were trimmed by 0 bases and 3 bases, with 8 bases remaining between them. This CDR3 has 14 residues.